Detailed here is one T cell receptor beta chain. Its antigen is undetermined. The data were taken from a study of early T cells in non-severe SARS-CoV-2 infection. Background on the study: Chains stayed unpaired after sequencing of bulk RNA from unsorted whole blood.

Individual cDNA molecules were tagged with unique molecular identifiers, the study reported. TCRdb analysed the 5' RACE reads with MiXCR anew, one entry per CDR3 protein. The sample lists 80,000 to 95,000 distinct CDR3 sequences, approximately 17% occurring once. V trimming: 3 bases; J trimming: 4 bases; junction bases outside the gene matches: 4. Germline assignment: CDR1 ENHRY and CDR2 SYGVKD. The CDR3 contains 14 residues. Study-level points and caveats: CD4 and private specificities were missed by VDJdb matching, which favored anti-spike CD8 responses.

The sequencing here drew on whole blood, taken at baseline. The TCR comes from an adult who was a healthcare worker with PCR-confirmed SARS-CoV-2 infection or an uninfected control (not recorded which). The J gene is TRBJ2-7, the V gene TRBV10-3; 9 positions match TRBD1. The CDR3 loop is CAISDGDRAYEQYF. The CDR3 bases are TGTGCCATCAGTGATGGGGACAGGGCGTACGAGCAGTACTTC.